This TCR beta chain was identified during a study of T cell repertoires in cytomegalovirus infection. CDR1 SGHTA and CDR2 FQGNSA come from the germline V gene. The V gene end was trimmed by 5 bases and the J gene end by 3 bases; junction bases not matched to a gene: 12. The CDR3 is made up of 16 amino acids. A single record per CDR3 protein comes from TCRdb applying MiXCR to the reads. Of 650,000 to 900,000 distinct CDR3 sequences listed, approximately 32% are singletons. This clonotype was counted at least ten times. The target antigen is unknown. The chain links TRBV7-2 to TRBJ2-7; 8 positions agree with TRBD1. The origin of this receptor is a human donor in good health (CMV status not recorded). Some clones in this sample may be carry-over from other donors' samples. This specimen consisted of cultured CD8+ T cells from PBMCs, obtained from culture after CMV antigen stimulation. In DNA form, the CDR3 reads TGTGCCAGCAGCCCGTCACCAGGGGGACAGGACTACGAGCAGTACGTC. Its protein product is CASSPSPGGQDYEQYV.